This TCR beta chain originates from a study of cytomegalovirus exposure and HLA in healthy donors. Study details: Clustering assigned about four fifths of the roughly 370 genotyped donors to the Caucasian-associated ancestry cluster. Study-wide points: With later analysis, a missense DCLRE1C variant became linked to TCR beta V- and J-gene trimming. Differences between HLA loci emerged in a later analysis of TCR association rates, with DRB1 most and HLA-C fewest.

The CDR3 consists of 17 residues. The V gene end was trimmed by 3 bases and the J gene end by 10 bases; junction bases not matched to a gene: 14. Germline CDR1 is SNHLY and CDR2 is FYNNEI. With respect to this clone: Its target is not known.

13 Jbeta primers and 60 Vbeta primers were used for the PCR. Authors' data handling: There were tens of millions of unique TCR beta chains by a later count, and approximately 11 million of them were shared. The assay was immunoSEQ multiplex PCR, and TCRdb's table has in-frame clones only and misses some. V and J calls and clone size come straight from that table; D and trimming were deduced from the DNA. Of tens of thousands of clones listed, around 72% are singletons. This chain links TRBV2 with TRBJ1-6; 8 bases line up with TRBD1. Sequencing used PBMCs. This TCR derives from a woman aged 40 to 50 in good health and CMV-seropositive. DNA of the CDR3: TGTGCCAGCAGTGAGGAGAGCCCCGGGACAGGCGGCTCACCCCTCCACTTT. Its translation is CASSEESPGTGGSPLHF. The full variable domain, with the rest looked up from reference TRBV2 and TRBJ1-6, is EPEVTQTPSHQVTQMGQEVILRCVPISNHLYFYWYRQILGQKVEFLVSFYNNEISEKSEIFDDQFSVERPDGSNFTLKIRSTKLEDSAMYFCASSEESPGTGGSPLHFGNGTRLTVT.